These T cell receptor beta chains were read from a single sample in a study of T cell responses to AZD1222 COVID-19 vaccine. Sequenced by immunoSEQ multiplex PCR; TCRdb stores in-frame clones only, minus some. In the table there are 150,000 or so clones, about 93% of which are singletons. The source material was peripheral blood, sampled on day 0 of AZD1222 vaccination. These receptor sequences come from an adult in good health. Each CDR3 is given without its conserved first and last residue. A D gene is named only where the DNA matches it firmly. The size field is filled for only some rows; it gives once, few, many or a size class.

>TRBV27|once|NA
ASLRAGQNEQF
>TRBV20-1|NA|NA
SASTGRSPGELF
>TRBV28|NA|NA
ASSLSARSNEKLF
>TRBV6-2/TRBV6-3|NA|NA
ASSDTLNQPQH
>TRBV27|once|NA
ASKARDRLNYGYT
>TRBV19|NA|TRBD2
ASSRGLAGYEQF
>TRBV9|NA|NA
ASSAPQGGTEAF
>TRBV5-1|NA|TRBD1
ASSVGQGSSGANVLT
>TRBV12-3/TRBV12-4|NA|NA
ASSYRGRAQQF
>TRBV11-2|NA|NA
ASSLAPRSQGNYGYT
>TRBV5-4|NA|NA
ASSSDPPRDYGYT
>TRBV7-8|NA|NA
ASSLPGNTEAF
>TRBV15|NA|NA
ATSRDGLGDEQY
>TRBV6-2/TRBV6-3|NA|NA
ASSYNRGADTQY
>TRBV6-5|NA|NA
ASSPLKGDTQY
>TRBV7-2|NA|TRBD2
ASSPLAGGAEQY
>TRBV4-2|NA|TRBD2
ASSQGGLAGEHEQF
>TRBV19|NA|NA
ASSALGGRATNEKLF
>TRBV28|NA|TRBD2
ASTSPSSGSYNEQF
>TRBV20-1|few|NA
SVRRETQY
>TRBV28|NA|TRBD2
ASSLGREGPYEQF
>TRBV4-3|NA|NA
ASSQGLQGTQY
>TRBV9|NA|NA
ASSVASPDTQY
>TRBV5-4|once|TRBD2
ASSLASGSVYNEQF
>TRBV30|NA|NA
AWGGRAGSLH
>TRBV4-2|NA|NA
ASSQGRAGSREAF
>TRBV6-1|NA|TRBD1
ASSEVGQGKGYEQY
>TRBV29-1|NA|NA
SVGRAVKDTQY
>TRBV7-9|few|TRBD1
ASSSTGDGYT
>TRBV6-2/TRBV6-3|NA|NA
ASSYSTAGPQPQH
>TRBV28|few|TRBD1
ASNTGTGTYEQY
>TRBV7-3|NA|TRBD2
ASSLGVAGGYEQF
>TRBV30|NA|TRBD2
AWEGGVSEQF
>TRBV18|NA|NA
ASSPAGVPYEQY
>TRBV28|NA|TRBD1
ASSISTGGPYGYT
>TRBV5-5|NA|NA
ASSLATVNNSPLH
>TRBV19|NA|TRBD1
ASSIQAGGRQPQH
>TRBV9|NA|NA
ASSVDMTHSPLH
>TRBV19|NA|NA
ASSISRGTEAF
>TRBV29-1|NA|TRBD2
SVESPTSGTYNEQF
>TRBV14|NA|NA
ASSQARGAFGDTQY
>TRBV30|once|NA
AWSTGTLNYEQY
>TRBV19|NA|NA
ASSTRPVGYGYT
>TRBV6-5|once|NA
ASRLDSNEQF
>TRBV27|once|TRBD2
ASSLAGDGTGELF
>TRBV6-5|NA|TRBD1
ASSYLSTGVGGYT
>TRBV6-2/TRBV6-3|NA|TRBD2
ASSYYGSGSGGEQF
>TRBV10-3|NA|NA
AISEYSQGYEQF
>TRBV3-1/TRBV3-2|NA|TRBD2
ASSPPPGTSGYNEQF
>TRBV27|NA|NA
ASSSSTVNQPQH
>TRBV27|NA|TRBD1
ASRYLDREETEAF
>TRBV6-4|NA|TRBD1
ASSEGPDREGNTIY
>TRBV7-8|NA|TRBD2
ASSLGAGGSSYNEQF
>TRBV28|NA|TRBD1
ASSLEWTGGSPLH
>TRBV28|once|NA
ASSLWGVDQPQH
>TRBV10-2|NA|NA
ASSESSWKGEAF
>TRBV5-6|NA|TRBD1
ASSLLGQGTSGELF
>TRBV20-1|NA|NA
SVKVADTQY
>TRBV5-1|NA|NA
ASSFTSLKETQY